A selection of T cell receptor beta chains follows, all from one sample in a study of blood T cell repertoires in COVID-19. The data were produced by immunoSEQ multiplex PCR, yet TCRdb's version contains in-frame clones alone and is incomplete. The table records a few hundred thousand clones, approximately 80% of them present only once. Sequencing was performed on peripheral blood. Source of these receptors: a woman aged 80 or over with active or convalescent COVID-19. Both conserved end residues are part of each CDR3. Each record gives: CDR3 protein, CDR3 DNA, V gene, CDR3 length, J gene, clone size, D gene. The D gene is left open where the match is weak. The size field is filled for only some rows; it gives once, few, many or a size class.

CASSFSSYGYTF | TGTGCCAGCAGCTTCTCCAGCTATGGCTACACCTTC | TRBV11-3 | 12 | TRBJ1-2 | - | -
CSVSWGQGYEQYF | TGCAGCGTTTCATGGGGACAGGGGTACGAGCAGTACTTC | TRBV29-1 | 13 | TRBJ2-7 | - | TRBD1
CASSTSGTGYYEQYF | TGTGCCAGTAGTACCTCCGGGACAGGGTACTACGAGCAGTACTTC | TRBV19 | 15 | TRBJ2-7 | - | TRBD1
CASRGRQGRTGELFF | TGTGCCAGCAGGGGTCGACAGGGGAGGACCGGGGAGCTGTTTTTT | TRBV7-3 | 15 | TRBJ2-2 | - | TRBD1
CASSFGGSYEQYF | TGTGCCAGCAGCTTCGGGGGGTCCTACGAGCAGTACTTC | TRBV6-2/TRBV6-3 | 13 | TRBJ2-7 | - | TRBD2
CASSFNPGEENEQYF | TGTGCCAGCAGTTTTAACCCGGGAGAGGAGAACGAGCAGTACTTC | TRBV27 | 15 | TRBJ2-7 | - | -
CASSQLGEAYEQYF | TGCGCCAGCAGCCAATTGGGGGAGGCCTACGAGCAGTACTTC | TRBV5-1 | 14 | TRBJ2-7 | - | -
CASSQGQNYEQYF | TGCGCCAGCAGCCAGGGACAGAACTACGAGCAGTACTTC | TRBV5-1 | 13 | TRBJ2-7 | - | TRBD1
CASSLAEQGLSYEQYF | TGCGCCAGCAGCTTGGCAGAGCAGGGGCTCTCCTACGAGCAGTACTTC | TRBV5-1 | 16 | TRBJ2-7 | - | -
CASSPLGGGYNEQFF | TGTGCCAGCTCACCCCTAGGTGGGGGGTACAATGAGCAGTTCTTC | TRBV18 | 15 | TRBJ2-1 | - | -
CASSTWTGTEGNTIYF | TGTGCCAGCAGCACCTGGACAGGGACTGAAGGAAACACCATATATTTT | TRBV5-4 | 16 | TRBJ1-3 | - | TRBD1
CASTTRLAQYEQYF | TGTGCCAGCACCACTCGACTAGCTCAATACGAGCAGTACTTC | TRBV7-9 | 14 | TRBJ2-7 | - | TRBD2
CASSLGGGSNTEAFF | TGTGCCAGCAGCTTAGGCGGTGGCTCCAACACTGAAGCTTTCTTT | TRBV7-9 | 15 | TRBJ1-1 | once | -
CASSLGRDSYYGYTF | TGTGCCAGCAGCTTAGGGCGGGACAGCTACTATGGCTACACCTTC | TRBV11-2 | 15 | TRBJ1-2 | - | TRBD1
CASGLGQGGNTEAFF | TGTGCTAGTGGTTTGGGACAGGGCGGGAACACTGAAGCTTTCTTT | TRBV12-5 | 15 | TRBJ1-1 | - | TRBD1
CASSQGAEAFF | TGTGCCAGCAGCCAGGGAGCTGAAGCTTTCTTT | TRBV3-1/TRBV3-2 | 11 | TRBJ1-1 | once | -
CASSLYNEQFF | TGTGCCAGCAGCCTTTACAATGAGCAGTTCTTC | TRBV6-5 | 11 | TRBJ2-1 | - | -